This T cell receptor beta chain was observed in a study of blood T cell repertoires in COVID-19. Background on the study: The analysed material was cDNA or gDNA that came from T cells, B-cell-depleted T cells, or PBMCs.

Data came from immunoSEQ multiplex PCR; TCRdb stores just in-frame clones and leaves some out. The table has tens of thousands of clones, 70% to 90% seen once. Germline assignment: CDR1 SGHDN and CDR2 FVKESK. CDR3 length: 15 residues. After removal of 4 bases from V and 7 bases from J, the junction contained 9 bases not matched to a gene. This TCR derives from a woman in her seventies in a cohort sampled during active COVID-19. The chain is built from TRBV14 and TRBJ2-7; 11 bases match TRBD2. Sequencing was done on a sample of peripheral blood. For the CDR3, the DNA is TGTGCCAGCAGCCCTATACTAGCGGGAGCTGGTGAGCAGTACTTC. It encodes CASSPILAGAGEQYF.